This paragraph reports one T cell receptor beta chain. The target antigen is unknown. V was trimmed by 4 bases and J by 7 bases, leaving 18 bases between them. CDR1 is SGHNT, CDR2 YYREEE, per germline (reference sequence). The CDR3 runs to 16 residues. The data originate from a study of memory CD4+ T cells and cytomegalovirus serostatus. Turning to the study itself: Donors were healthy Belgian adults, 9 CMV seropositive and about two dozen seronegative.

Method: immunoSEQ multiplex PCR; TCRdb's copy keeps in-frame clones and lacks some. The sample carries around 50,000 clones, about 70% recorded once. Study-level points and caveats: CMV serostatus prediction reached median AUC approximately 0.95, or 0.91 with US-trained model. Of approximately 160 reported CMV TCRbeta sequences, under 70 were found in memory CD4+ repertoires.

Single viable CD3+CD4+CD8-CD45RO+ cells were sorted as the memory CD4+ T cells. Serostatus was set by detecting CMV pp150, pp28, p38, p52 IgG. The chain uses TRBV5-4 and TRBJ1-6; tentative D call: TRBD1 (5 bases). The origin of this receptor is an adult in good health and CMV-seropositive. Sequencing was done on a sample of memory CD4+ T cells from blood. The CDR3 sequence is CASSLGGGRRNSPLHF. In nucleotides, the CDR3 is TGTGCCAGCAGCCTGGGCGGGGGTCGGCGGAATTCACCCCTCCACTTT.